Below, 2 T cell receptor beta chains from the same sample are listed, as sequenced in a study of blood T cell repertoires in COVID-19. The method was immunoSEQ multiplex PCR; TCRdb's version includes in-frame clones alone and lacks a portion of them. This repertoire shows about 180,000 clones, around four fifths found once; its top ten account for roughly 6.8%. The sample taken for sequencing was peripheral blood. The source of these receptors is a man between 70 and 80 years old with active or convalescent COVID-19.

This clone appeared a few times. CDR3 amino acids: CAITSGQGSSYEQYF. CDR3 coding DNA: TGTGCCATTACTTCGGGACAGGGGAGCTCCTACGAGCAGTACTTC. The V gene is TRBV2, the J gene TRBJ2-7; 10 bases are shared with TRBD1. The CDR3 is made up of 15 amino acids. The V gene end was trimmed by 10 bases and the J gene end by 0 bases; junction bases not matched to a gene: 9. From germline, CDR1 is SNHLY and CDR2 FYNNEI.

The chain joins TRBV19 to TRBJ2-3; 11 bases map to TRBD1. The CDR3 covers 14 residues. Germline assignment: CDR1 LNHDA and CDR2 SQIVND (reference sequence). V gave up 6 bases and J gave up 4 bases; unmatched junction bases: 3. The CDR3 DNA is TGTGCCAGTAGCGGACAGGGGGCGGCAGATACGCAGTATTTT. It specifies CASSGQGAADTQYF.